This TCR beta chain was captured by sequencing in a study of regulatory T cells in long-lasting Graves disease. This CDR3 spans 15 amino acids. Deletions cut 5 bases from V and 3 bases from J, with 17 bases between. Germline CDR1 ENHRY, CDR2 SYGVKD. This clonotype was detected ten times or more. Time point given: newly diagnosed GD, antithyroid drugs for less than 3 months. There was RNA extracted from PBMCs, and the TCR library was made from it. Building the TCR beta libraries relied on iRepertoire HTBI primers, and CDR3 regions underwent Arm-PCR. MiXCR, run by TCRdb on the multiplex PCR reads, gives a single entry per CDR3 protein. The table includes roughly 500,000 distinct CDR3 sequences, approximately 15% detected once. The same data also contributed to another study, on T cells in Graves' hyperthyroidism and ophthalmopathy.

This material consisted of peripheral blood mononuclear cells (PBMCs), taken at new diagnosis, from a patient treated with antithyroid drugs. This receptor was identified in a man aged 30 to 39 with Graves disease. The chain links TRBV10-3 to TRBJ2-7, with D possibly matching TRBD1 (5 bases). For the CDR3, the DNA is TGTGCCATCAGTCCCAGGGTCCAGCTTGACTACGAGCAGTACTTC. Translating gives CAISPRVQLDYEQYF.